A single sample gave rise to the 11 T cell receptor beta chains below, sequenced in a study of cytomegalovirus exposure and HLA in healthy donors. The primer mix had 60 Vbeta and 13 Jbeta primers. The assay was immunoSEQ multiplex PCR, and TCRdb's table has in-frame clones only and misses some. The sample has about 120,000 clones, around three quarters seen once. Input material: PBMCs. These receptors came from a woman between 40 and 50 years old in good health and CMV-seronegative.

The chain has TRBV7-3 and TRBJ2-7; possibly TRBD2 for D (6 bases). The CDR3 length is 16 residues. Germline CDR1 reads SGHTA; CDR2 reads FQGTGA. Trimming stripped 3 bases from V and 4 bases from J, with 19 bases between. CDR3 sequence: CASSFLGLGSGYEQYF. CDR3 DNA: TGTGCCAGCAGCTTCCTGGGACTCGGATCAGGGTACGAGCAGTACTTC.

The rearrangement uses TRBV6-5 and TRBJ2-3, with D maybe TRBD1 (5 bases). This CDR3 contains 15 residues. V shed 6 bases and J shed 2 bases, with 15 bases lying between them. In germline, CDR1 is MNHEY, CDR2 SVGAGI. This CDR3 reads CASSVQVDLTDTQYF. Here the CDR3 DNA reads TGTGCCAGCAGCGTACAGGTGGACCTCACAGATACGCAGTATTTT.

This chain connects TRBV7-6 to TRBJ1-1, with TRBD1 matching over 12 bases. With V trimmed by 6 bases and J by 7 bases, 12 bases remained unmatched. CDR1 and CDR2 (germline): SGHVS, FNYEAQ. The CDR3 length is 16 residues. DNA for the CDR3: TGTGCCAGCAGTTCGATCCCGGGACAGGGGGCCAATGAAGCTTTCTTT. It codes for CASSSIPGQGANEAFF.

The CDR3 nucleotides read TGCGCCAGCAGCTTGGCCGTGGGCGGGAGGACTGAGCAGTTCTTC. Amino acid sequence: CASSLAVGGRTEQFF. This rearrangement joins TRBV5-1 to TRBJ2-1; 8 positions match TRBD2. This CDR3 has 15 residues. The trim removed 0 bases at V and 9 bases at J, leaving 8 bases unmatched. Germline CDR1 and CDR2: SGHRS and YFSETQ.

This clone occurred a few times. This chain links TRBV10-3 with TRBJ2-2, with D unresolved. V was trimmed by 6 bases and J by 7 bases, leaving 9 bases between them. CDR1 and CDR2 (germline): ENHRY, SYGVKD. This CDR3 is built from 12 residues. DNA for the CDR3: TGTGCCATCAGGGTAAGCCGCGGGGAGCTGTTTTTT. It specifies CAIRVSRGELFF.

This sequence joins TRBV28 and TRBJ2-2; D perhaps matches TRBD2 (5 bases). V lost 8 bases and J 4 bases, leaving 20 bases between the germline ends. The germline V gene encodes CDR1 MDHEN and CDR2 SYDVKM. The CDR3 contains 16 residues. CDR3 coding DNA: TGTGCCAGCGGCAGCCAGAGGCAGGAGGTCACCGGGGAGCTGTTTTTT. As protein: CASGSQRQEVTGELFF.

The J gene is TRBJ2-7, the V gene TRBV13; a possible D gene is TRBD1 (5 bases). The V end was cut by 0 bases, the J end by 1 base, with 10 bases between. The CDR3 is 15 amino acids. In germline, CDR1 is PRHDT, CDR2 FYEKMQ (reference sequence). CDR3 loop: CASSLGLGVSYEQYF. The CDR3 bases are TGTGCCAGCAGCTTAGGTTTAGGGGTTTCCTACGAGCAGTACTTC.

This clone was detected a few times. The chain uses TRBV25-1 and TRBJ1-4, with 8 bases matching TRBD1. The CDR3 has 15 residues. CDR1 is MGHDK, CDR2 SYGVNS, per germline. J was trimmed by 7 bases and V by 2 bases; bases with no gene match: 6. This CDR3 is CASSEQGASGEKLFF. The CDR3 DNA follows: TGTGCCAGCAGTGAACAGGGGGCCTCAGGTGAAAAACTGTTTTTT.

The rearrangement links TRBV5-6 to TRBJ2-5; D unresolved. V lost 5 bases and J 5 bases, leaving 13 bases between the germline ends. This CDR3 is 13 amino acids long. Germline V gives CDR1 SGHDT, CDR2 YYEEEE. The chain's CDR3 is CASRQYHGETQYF. The DNA of the CDR3 is TGTGCCAGCAGACAATACCACGGGGAGACCCAGTACTTC.

This rearrangement joins TRBV4-1 to TRBJ2-1, with TRBD2 identical over 11 bases. CDR1 is MGHRA, CDR2 YSYEKL, per germline. V lost 2 bases, J lost 2 bases, and 2 bases stayed unmatched. The CDR3 spans 16 residues. Here the CDR3 DNA reads TGCGCCAGCAGCCAACAGGGACTAGCGGCCTACAATGAGCAGTTCTTC. This codes for CASSQQGLAAYNEQFF.

V and J are TRBV19 and TRBJ1-2; D perhaps matches TRBD1 (6 bases). V lost 3 bases to trimming and J lost 8 bases, with 16 bases between them. This CDR3 region has 14 residues. Germline V CDR1 and CDR2: LNHDA, SQIVND (reference sequence). The CDR3 reads CASSIPPGHQGYTF. In DNA, the CDR3 is TGTGCCAGTAGTATCCCACCGGGACACCAAGGCTACACCTTC.